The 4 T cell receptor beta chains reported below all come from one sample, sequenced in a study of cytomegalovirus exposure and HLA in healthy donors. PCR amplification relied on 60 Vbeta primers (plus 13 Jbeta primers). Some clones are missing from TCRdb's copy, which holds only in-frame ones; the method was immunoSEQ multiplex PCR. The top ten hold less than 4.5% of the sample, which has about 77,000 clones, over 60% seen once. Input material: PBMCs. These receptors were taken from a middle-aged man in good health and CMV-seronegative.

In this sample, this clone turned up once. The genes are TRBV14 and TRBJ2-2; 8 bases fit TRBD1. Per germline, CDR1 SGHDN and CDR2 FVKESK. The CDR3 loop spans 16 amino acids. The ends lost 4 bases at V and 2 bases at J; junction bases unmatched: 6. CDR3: CASSRGQGGNTGELFF. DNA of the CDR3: TGTGCCAGCAGCCGCGGACAGGGAGGTAACACCGGGGAGCTGTTTTTT.

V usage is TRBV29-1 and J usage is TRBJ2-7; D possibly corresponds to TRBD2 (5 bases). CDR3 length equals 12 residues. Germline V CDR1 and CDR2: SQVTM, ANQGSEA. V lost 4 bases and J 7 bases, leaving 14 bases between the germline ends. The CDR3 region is CSVGHGLYEQYF. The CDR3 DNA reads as TGCAGCGTTGGTCACGGACTGTATGAGCAGTACTTC.

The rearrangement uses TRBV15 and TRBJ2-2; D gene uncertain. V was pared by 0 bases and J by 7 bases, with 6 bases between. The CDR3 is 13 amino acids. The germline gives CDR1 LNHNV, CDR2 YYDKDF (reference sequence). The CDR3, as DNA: TGTGCCACCAGCAGAGATAACGGCGGGGAGCTGTTTTTT. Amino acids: CATSRDNGGELFF.

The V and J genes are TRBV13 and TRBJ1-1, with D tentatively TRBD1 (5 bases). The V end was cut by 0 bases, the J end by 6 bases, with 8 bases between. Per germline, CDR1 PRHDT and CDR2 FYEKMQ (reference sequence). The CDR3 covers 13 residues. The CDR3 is CASSLGGAPEAFF. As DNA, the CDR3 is TGTGCCAGCAGCTTAGGAGGGGCTCCTGAAGCTTTCTTT.